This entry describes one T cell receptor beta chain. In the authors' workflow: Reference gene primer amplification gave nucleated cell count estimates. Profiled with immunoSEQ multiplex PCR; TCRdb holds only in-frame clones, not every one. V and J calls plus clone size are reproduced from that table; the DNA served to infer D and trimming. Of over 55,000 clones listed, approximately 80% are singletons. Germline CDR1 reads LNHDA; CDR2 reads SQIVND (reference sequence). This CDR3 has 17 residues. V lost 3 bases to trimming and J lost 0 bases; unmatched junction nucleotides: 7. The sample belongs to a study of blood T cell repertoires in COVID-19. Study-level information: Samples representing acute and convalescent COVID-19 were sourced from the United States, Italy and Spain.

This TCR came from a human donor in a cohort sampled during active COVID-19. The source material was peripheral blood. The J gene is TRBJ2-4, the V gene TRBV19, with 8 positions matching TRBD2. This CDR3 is CASSIRGGNLAKNIQYF. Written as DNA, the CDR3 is TGTGCCAGTAGTATTCGGGGGGGTAACCTAGCCAAAAACATTCAGTACTTC.